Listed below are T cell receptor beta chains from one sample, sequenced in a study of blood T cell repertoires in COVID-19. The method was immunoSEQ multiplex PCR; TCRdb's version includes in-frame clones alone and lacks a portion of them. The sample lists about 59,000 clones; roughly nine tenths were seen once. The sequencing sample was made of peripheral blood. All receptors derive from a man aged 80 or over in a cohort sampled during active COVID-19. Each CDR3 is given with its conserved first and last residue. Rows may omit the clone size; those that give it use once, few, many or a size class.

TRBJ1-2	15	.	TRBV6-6	CASSPRQGWRDGYTF
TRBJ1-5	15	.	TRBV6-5	CASSYSGDRGQPQHF
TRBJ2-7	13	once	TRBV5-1	CASRSVEPYEQYF
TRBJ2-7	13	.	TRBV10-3	CAISEGQAYEQYF
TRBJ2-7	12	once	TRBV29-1	CSVSTGSHEQYF
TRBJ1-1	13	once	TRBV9	CASSGTGESEAFF
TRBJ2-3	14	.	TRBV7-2	CASSGGAGFDTQYF
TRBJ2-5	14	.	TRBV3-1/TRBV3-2	CASSPGTDQETQYF
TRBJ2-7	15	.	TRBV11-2	CASSLDLTGPYEQYF
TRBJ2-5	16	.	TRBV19	CASSISRSVGRETQYF
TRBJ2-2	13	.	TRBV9	CASSEGVTGELFF
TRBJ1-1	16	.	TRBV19	CASSIGGLILNTEAFF
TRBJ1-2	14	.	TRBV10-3	CAISESGGAYGYTF
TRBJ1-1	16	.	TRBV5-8	CASSLLNPRLNTEAFF
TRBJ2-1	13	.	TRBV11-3	CASQGDPYNEQFF
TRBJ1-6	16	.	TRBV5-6	CASSSSWGQQNSPLHF
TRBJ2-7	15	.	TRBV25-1	CASRLDRGPSYEQYF
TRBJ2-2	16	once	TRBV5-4	CASSRTSGVNTGELFF
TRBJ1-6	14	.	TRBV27	CASSLGQDNSPLHF
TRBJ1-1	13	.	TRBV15	CATSPRTNTEAFF
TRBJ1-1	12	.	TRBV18	CASSPSAGRAFF
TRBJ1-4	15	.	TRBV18	CASSSLQGTNEKLFF
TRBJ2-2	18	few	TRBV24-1	CATSDTLTGGLNTGELFF
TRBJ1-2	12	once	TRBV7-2	CASSLETYGYTF
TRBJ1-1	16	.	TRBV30	CAWSVPQALMNTEAFF
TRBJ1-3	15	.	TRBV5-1	CASSWGQSSGNTIYF
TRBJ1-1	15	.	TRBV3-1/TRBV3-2	CASSQATGIDTEAFF
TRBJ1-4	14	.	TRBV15	CATRIRDSNEKLFF
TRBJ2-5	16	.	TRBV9	CASSVASGTFKETQYF
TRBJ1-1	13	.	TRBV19	CASSQTVNTEAFF
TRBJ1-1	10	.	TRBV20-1	CSARLSVAFF
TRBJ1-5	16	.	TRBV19	CATKGSGTGANQPQHF